This record covers a single T cell receptor beta chain. The sample belongs to a study of CD8+CD57+ T cells in acquired aplastic anemia. Genomic DNA was employed as the template in profiling TCR beta VDJ and CDR3. In TCRdb, the reads were re-called with MiXCR into one record per CDR3 protein. Among 150,000 to 200,000 distinct CDR3 sequences listed, 64% were seen once. The V end lost 6 bases, the J end lost 1 base, and 12 bases lay between the germline ends. The CDR3 totals 14 residues. The sequence derives from a human donor with severe aplastic anemia or a healthy control (not recorded which). The chain employs TRBV12-3 or TRBV12-4 and TRBJ1-2; perhaps TRBD1 as D (6 bases). The sample consisted of sorted CD4+, CD8+, or CD8+CD57+ T cells (not recorded which) from PBMCs. CDR3 amino acids: CASRPDRINYGYTF. The CDR3 nucleotides read TGTGCCAGCAGGCCAGACAGGATTAACTATGGCTACACCTTC.